The 13 T cell receptor beta chains given below trace back to one sample, sequenced in a study of shared clonotypes between healthy human individuals. Only in-frame clones appear in the TCRdb table, and some are missing; sequencing was by immunoSEQ multiplex PCR. The data contain approximately 710,000 clones, about 92% of them seen just once; the ten biggest clones take up about 34%. Sequencing input: memory CD8+ T cells from PBMCs. Specified subset: CD45RO+ cells pooled with CCR7-negative TemRA cells. The origin of the receptors is a man between 18 and 35 years old in good health. Some clones in this sample may be carry-over from other donors' samples.

This sequence joins TRBV5-8 and TRBJ2-2; 11 positions match TRBD2. The CDR3 is 16 residues long. V lost 5 bases and J lost 6; bases outside the gene matches: 9. The germline V gene has CDR1 SGHTS and CDR2 YDEGEE. CDR3 sequence: CASSFVAGGGSGELFF. The CDR3, as DNA: TGTGCCAGCAGTTTCGTAGCGGGAGGGGGCTCCGGGGAGCTGTTTTTT.

The genes are TRBV5-6 and TRBJ1-5; 7 nucleotides align to TRBD1. The V segment lost 0 bases and the J segment 3 bases; nucleotides outside the gene matches: 9. This CDR3 is built from 17 residues. Germline CDR1 reads SGHDT; CDR2 reads YYEEEE. CDR3 DNA sequence: TGTGCCAGCAGCTTGGCCCGGACAGGAGACCCCAATCAGCCCCAGCATTTT. Amino acids: CASSLARTGDPNQPQHF.

The chain employs TRBV30 and TRBJ2-7; maybe TRBD2 (5 bases). V shed 4 bases and J shed 5 bases, with 12 bases lying between them. The CDR3 sequence is 12 residues long. CDR1 GTSNPN and CDR2 SVGIG come from the germline V gene (reference sequence). CDR3 loop: CAWKTIGNEQYF. The DNA for the CDR3 is TGTGCCTGGAAAACCATCGGGAACGAGCAGTACTTC.

The chain joins TRBV6-1 to TRBJ2-3; TRBD1 matches 9 bases. CDR1 and CDR2 from the germline V gene are MNHNS and SASEGT. J gave up 3 bases and V 2 bases, and 6 bases lay outside the gene matches. The CDR3 length is 16 residues. As DNA, the CDR3 is TGTGCCAGCAGTGAACCTGACAGGGGGAGTACAGATACGCAGTATTTT. This codes for CASSEPDRGSTDTQYF.

This chain connects TRBV7-2 to TRBJ2-2; no firm D call. The germline V and J ends were trimmed by 4 bases and 2 bases, with 11 bases remaining between them. Germline V lookup: CDR1 SGHTA, CDR2 FQGNSA. This CDR3 spans 15 amino acids. Here the CDR3 reads CASSSDWQNTGELFF. CDR3 coding DNA: TGTGCCAGCAGCTCCGACTGGCAAAACACCGGGGAGCTGTTTTTT.

This chain links TRBV5-6 with TRBJ2-1; D may be TRBD1 (5 bases). V was shortened by 4 bases and J by 7 bases, with 9 bases between the two germline ends. The germline gives CDR1 SGHDT, CDR2 YYEEEE. This CDR3 region has 12 residues. The chain's CDR3 is CASSQGVNEQFF. As DNA, the CDR3 is TGTGCCAGCAGCCAGGGCGTTAATGAGCAGTTCTTC.

The V gene is TRBV7-6, the J gene TRBJ2-7, with TRBD2 identical over 9 bases. Germline V gene lookup returns CDR1 SGHVS and CDR2 FNYEAQ. The CDR3 has 15 amino acids. V shed 5 bases, J shed 2 bases, and the junction held 7 bases outside the gene matches. The CDR3 DNA follows: TGTGCCAGCAGCGCCTTAGCGGGAGCACCCTACGAGCAGTACTTC. Its translation: CASSALAGAPYEQYF.

V gene TRBV2 combines with J gene TRBJ1-1; D gene uncertain. This CDR3 contains 15 residues. Trimming took 7 bases from V and 3 from J, leaving 18 bases between them. The germline V gene encodes CDR1 SNHLY and CDR2 FYNNEI. CDR3 amino acids: CASKAGPSGHTEAFF. The CDR3 bases are TGTGCCAGCAAGGCAGGTCCCTCTGGTCACACTGAAGCTTTCTTT.

The genes are TRBV10-3 and TRBJ1-3; 7 bases map to TRBD1. Germline V gene data show CDR1 as ENHRY and CDR2 as SYGVKD. The CDR3 spans 12 residues. Trimming at V came to 6 bases and at J to 4 bases, leaving 0 bases not matched to a gene. CDR3 nucleotide sequence: TGTGCCATCAGGGGACAGGGAAACACCATATATTTT. This codes for CAIRGQGNTIYF.

This chain links TRBV9 with TRBJ2-7, with D perhaps matching TRBD1 or TRBD2 (5 bases each). Per the germline V gene, CDR1 is SGDLS and CDR2 is YYNGEE. This CDR3 has 16 amino acids. Trimming left V 2 bases short and J 2 bases short, with 17 bases between. CDR3 loop: CASSVLAGTGTYEQYF. The CDR3 region has the DNA TGTGCCAGCAGCGTTTTAGCTGGGACGGGAACCTACGAGCAGTACTTC.

The chain has TRBV6-6 and TRBJ2-7; TRBD2 matches at 9 bases. Germline CDR1 reads MNHNY; CDR2 reads SVGAGI (reference sequence). The CDR3 extends over 16 amino acids. The J segment lost 3 bases and the V segment lost 0 bases, leaving 6 bases of the junction unmatched. The CDR3 DNA is TGTGCCAGCAGTTACTCGAGGACTAGCGATGACTACGAGCAGTACTTC. Amino acids: CASSYSRTSDDYEQYF.

The gene calls are TRBV11-2 and TRBJ1-1, with 10 bases matching TRBD1. Germline V gene sequence: CDR1 SGHAT, CDR2 FQNNGV. The trim removed 6 bases at V and 4 bases at J, leaving 5 bases unmatched. This CDR3 spans 14 amino acids. This chain's CDR3 is CASSPGQGSTEAFF. The CDR3 DNA is TGTGCCAGCAGTCCGGGACAGGGGAGCACTGAAGCTTTCTTT.

This clone has just one count. The CDR3 DNA reads as TGTGCCAGCAGCCGGACTAGCAGTTTCACAGATACGCAGTATTTT. Its translation is CASSRTSSFTDTQYF. This rearrangement joins TRBV9 to TRBJ2-3; 8 bases line up with TRBD2. Germline CDR1 is SGDLS and CDR2 is YYNGEE. Germline trimming cut 4 bases from V and 2 bases from J; bases unmatched to any gene: 6. The CDR3 runs to 15 residues.